The 19 T cell receptor beta chains below all came from one sample that was sequenced in a study of vaccination and CD4 T cells after COVID-19. Treatment here: approximately 10-day PBMC culture with coronavirus spike peptide pools or control peptides (ViraFEST assay). No antigen has been identified for these receptors. An Oncomine TCR Beta short-read assay was used to sequence the DNA from cultured CD4+ T cells. TCRdb used MiXCR to reprocess the PCR reads, holding one entry per CDR3 protein. Of about 8,500 distinct CDR3 sequences in the sample, approximately 20% are singletons; the top ten hold 21%. The sample here was CD4+ T cells from blood, cultured in vitro, taken after SARS-CoV-2 vaccination. The receptors were gathered from a human donor who had recovered from COVID-19.

Only a few counts were recorded for this clonotype. The gene calls are TRBV10-3 and TRBJ2-5, with TRBD1 matching over 7 bases. Germline CDR1 reads ENHRY; CDR2 reads SYGVKD. J lost 4 bases, V lost 6 bases, and 17 bases had no gene match. The CDR3 extends over 17 amino acids. Written as DNA, the CDR3 is TGTGCCATCAGCCAAGAACTGGACAGGACCCTAATAGAGACCCAGTACTTC. It codes for CAISQELDRTLIETQYF.

V usage is TRBV15 and J usage is TRBJ2-7; a possible D gene is TRBD1 (5 bases). The CDR3 has 14 residues. V lost 1 base to trimming and J lost 2 bases, with 9 bases between them. Germline CDR1 LNHNV, CDR2 YYDKDF (reference sequence). The CDR3 bases are TGTGCCACCAGCAGAGCTGGCAGGGCCTACGAGCAGTACTTC. Protein product: CATSRAGRAYEQYF.

V is TRBV7-8 and J is TRBJ1-3, with a tentative D call TRBD1 (6 bases). Germline CDR1 reads SGHVS; CDR2 reads FQNEAQ. CDR3 length equals 14 residues. Between the trimmed V and J ends, which lost 5 bases and 5 bases, there was a span of 13 bases. CDR3 loop: CASSATWGRNTIYF. CDR3 sequence (DNA): TGTGCCAGCAGCGCAACGTGGGGGCGAAACACCATATATTTT.

This clonotype turned up a few times. V gene TRBV6-5 combines with J gene TRBJ1-1; tentatively, D is TRBD1 (5 bases). Trimming stripped 2 bases from V and 0 bases from J, with 7 bases between. From germline, CDR1 is MNHEY and CDR2 SVGAGI. This CDR3 contains 14 residues. This CDR3 is CASSYPGMNTEAFF. The DNA of the CDR3 is TGTGCCAGCAGTTACCCAGGGATGAACACTGAAGCTTTCTTT.

This clonotype was picked up a small number of times. The gene calls are TRBV25-1 and TRBJ2-3, with 8 bases matching TRBD2. Germline loops: CDR1 MGHDK, CDR2 SYGVNS. V shed 2 bases, J shed 4 bases, and the junction held 11 bases outside the gene matches. This CDR3 is built from 17 residues. CDR3 DNA sequence: TGTGCCAGCAGTGAACGCTCCGGGACTAGATGGCCAGATACGCAGTATTTT. Its translation: CASSERSGTRWPDTQYF.

The chain recombines TRBV28 with TRBJ1-3; 9 bases match TRBD1. Germline V lookup: CDR1 MDHEN, CDR2 SYDVKM. This CDR3 is 18 amino acids long. The J segment lost 3 bases and the V segment lost 4 bases, leaving 13 bases of the junction unmatched. The CDR3 loop is CASSYRGGTGTFGNTIYF. In DNA, the CDR3 is TGTGCCAGCAGTTATAGGGGGGGGACAGGGACCTTTGGAAACACCATATATTTT.

Within the sample, this clonotype is medium-sized. The genes are TRBV6-1 and TRBJ2-7; D gene uncertain. The V gene lost 6 bases and the J gene lost 1 base, with 16 bases spanning the gap. The CDR3 runs to 15 residues. Germline V lookup: CDR1 MNHNS, CDR2 SASEGT. CDR3 loop: CASSPDPGVSYEQYF. CDR3 nucleotides: TGTGCCAGCAGCCCCGACCCAGGTGTTTCCTACGAGCAGTACTTC.

This chain links TRBV19 with TRBJ2-2, with TRBD2 matching over 8 bases. Germline lookup yields CDR1 LNHDA and CDR2 SQIVND (reference sequence). CDR3 length equals 17 residues. With V trimmed by 6 bases and J by 4 bases, 13 bases remained unmatched. The CDR3 sequence is CASRSPRRGGLTGELFF. In DNA, the CDR3 is TGTGCCAGTAGGTCACCACGTCGGGGGGGGCTCACCGGGGAGCTGTTTTTT.

By sample share, this clonotype is medium-sized. V usage is TRBV6-1 and J usage is TRBJ2-7; the match to TRBD1 covers 7 bases. CDR3 size: 13 residues. Germline V gives CDR1 MNHNS, CDR2 SASEGT. V was pared by 6 bases and J by 2 bases, with 4 bases of the junction left unmatched. CDR3 region: CASRQTGTYEQYF. Here the CDR3 DNA reads TGTGCCAGCAGGCAGACAGGGACCTACGAGCAGTACTTC.

This clonotype qualifies as medium-sized. The chain employs TRBV20-1 and TRBJ1-6; D is possibly TRBD1 (6 bases). Germline assignment: CDR1 DFQATT and CDR2 SNEGSKA (reference sequence). The CDR3 is made up of 15 amino acids. Trimming stripped 2 bases from V and 9 bases from J, with 17 bases between. CDR3 sequence (DNA): TGCAGTGCTAGAATCCAGACAGGATTGGGTTCACCCCTCCACTTT. Amino acid sequence: CSARIQTGLGSPLHF.

The chain is built from TRBV5-6 and TRBJ2-5; TRBD2 matches 12 bases. There are 16 residues in the CDR3. Trimming cost V 2 bases and J 4 bases; bases outside gene matches: 6. CDR1 and CDR2 (germline): SGHDT, YYEEEE. Written as DNA, the CDR3 is TGTGCCAGCAGCTTCCGGACTAGCGGGGCGGGAGAGACCCAGTACTTC. This translates into CASSFRTSGAGETQYF.

The sample holds a few counts of this clonotype. The V and J genes are TRBV12-3 or TRBV12-4 and TRBJ2-2, with D unclear. V was shortened by 2 bases and J by 5 bases, with 9 bases between the two germline ends. The CDR3 contains 14 residues. The CDR3 sequence: CASSLQEWTGELFF. The DNA for the CDR3 is TGTGCCAGCAGTTTACAGGAGTGGACCGGGGAGCTGTTTTTT.

This chain uses TRBV18 with TRBJ2-7, with TRBD2 identical over 7 bases. The CDR3 contains 14 residues. The V and J ends lost 6 bases and 1 base, in that order; junction bases with no gene match: 6. Germline V gene data show CDR1 as KGHSH and CDR2 as LQKENI. In DNA form, the CDR3 reads TGTGCCAGCTCGGGGGGGACCCTGTCCTACGAGCAGTACTTC. Protein sequence: CASSGGTLSYEQYF.

This chain connects TRBV7-2 to TRBJ2-1, with 7 positions matching TRBD1. This CDR3 comprises 16 residues. Trimming took 3 bases from V and 4 from J; bases not matched to a gene: 9. Per germline, CDR1 SGHTA and CDR2 FQGNSA. The CDR3 bases are TGTGCCAGCAGCTTCAGGTCAGGGGGACGGTACAATGAGCAGTTCTTC. As protein: CASSFRSGGRYNEQFF.

This clonotype has a handful of counts. This chain's CDR3 is CASSPPGQGSYGYTF. CDR3 sequence (DNA): TGTGCCAGCAGTCCACCGGGACAGGGGTCCTATGGCTACACCTTC. The V call is TRBV28, the J call TRBJ1-2; 10 bases map to TRBD1. V shed 5 bases, J shed 4 bases, and the junction held 7 bases outside the gene matches. Germline values: CDR1 MDHEN, CDR2 SYDVKM. The CDR3 totals 15 residues.

The gene calls are TRBV28 and TRBJ1-2; D is perhaps TRBD1 (6 bases). Germline V lookup: CDR1 MDHEN, CDR2 SYDVKM. The V and J ends lost 7 bases and 7 bases respectively, with 19 bases between them. The CDR3 spans 14 residues. CDR3 sequence reads: CASTPWRGKSGYTF. As DNA, the CDR3 is TGTGCCAGCACCCCATGGAGGGGGAAATCTGGCTACACCTTC.

This clonotype appeared a single time. This chain uses TRBV5-1 with TRBJ2-3; TRBD1 might be the D (5 bases). Germline-derived CDR1 and CDR2 are SGHRS and YFSETQ. Deletions cut 1 base from V and 4 bases from J, with 19 bases between. This CDR3 region has 17 residues. The CDR3 bases are TGCGCCAGCAGCTTGTTGCCTGGGGCTGGGGCCCCAGATACGCAGTATTTT. This sequence encodes CASSLLPGAGAPDTQYF.

This clonotype was seen a few times. The chain is built from TRBV11-2 and TRBJ2-7, with TRBD2 identical over 10 bases. The V and J ends lost 3 bases and 5 bases, in that order; junction bases with no gene match: 7. Per the germline V gene, CDR1 is SGHAT and CDR2 is FQNNGV. CDR3 length: 15 amino acids. The CDR3 DNA reads as TGTGCCAGCAGCTTCTCAACTAGCGGGAAGCACGAGCAGTACTTC. It is translated as CASSFSTSGKHEQYF.

The V call is TRBV24-1, the J call TRBJ2-3; D is possibly TRBD1 (6 bases). V shed 12 bases and J shed 4 bases, with 19 bases lying between them. Looked up from germline, CDR1 is KGHDR and CDR2 is SFDVKD. The CDR3 has 14 residues. The CDR3 is CALQGGVGADTQYF. For the CDR3, the DNA is TGTGCCTTACAAGGGGGAGTAGGAGCAGATACGCAGTATTTT.